This TCR beta chain was sequenced in a study of T cells in Graves' hyperthyroidism and ophthalmopathy. The investigators amplified TCR beta CDR3 regions from RNA transcripts. HTBI primers drove first-round RT-PCR of the TCR CDR3. TCRdb re-called the multiplex PCR reads with MiXCR, one entry per CDR3 protein. Here the sample spans 45,000 or so distinct CDR3 sequences, 49% being singletons. This CDR3 has 13 residues. V gave up 6 bases and J gave up 5 bases, with 13 bases separating them. The study, taken as a whole, reports: Among thyroid clonotypes expanded above 0.001, most also appeared in blood. For ophthalmopathy, model prediction preceded onset by a median 6.5 months.

It was uncontrolled infection, other autoimmune disease, pregnancy or lactation that excluded patients. In its sample, this clonotype is medium-sized (0.01 to 0.1%). The antigen is unknown. The rearrangement links TRBV12-3 or TRBV12-4 to TRBJ2-5; D not certain. Material for sequencing was peripheral blood or thyroid tissue (not recorded which). The sequence came from a woman in her forties or fifties with Graves' hyperthyroidism. The CDR3 bases are TGTGCCAGCAGACCCTCGGGTGAGGAGACCCAGTACTTC. Translating gives CASRPSGEETQYF.